These 4 T cell receptor beta chains were sequenced from one sample in a study of monozygotic twins with inflammatory bowel disease. Reprocessing the 5' RACE reads, TCRdb reports a single entry for every CDR3 protein and omits DNA. The sample table includes 350,000 to 550,000 distinct CDR3 sequences. The specimen sequenced was blood. Every receptor here comes from a human donor with ulcerative colitis or Crohn's disease, or a healthy co-twin of an affected twin (not recorded which).

This chain links TRBV20-1 with TRBJ2-6; TCRdb lists TRBD1, though no DNA is available to test this call. CDR1 and CDR2 from the germline V gene are DFQATT and SNEGSKA (reference sequence). This CDR3 spans 16 amino acids. CDR3 amino acids: CSARPRQGWGANVLTF.

The rearrangement joins TRBV20-1 to TRBJ1-5. Per the germline V gene, CDR1 is DFQATT and CDR2 is SNEGSKA (reference sequence). This CDR3 contains 15 residues. Here the CDR3 reads CSAVYGVNSNQPQHF.

The V and J genes are TRBV5-4 and TRBJ2-1; TCRdb selects TRBD1, and the lack of DNA leaves this call unchecked. CDR1 is SGHNT, CDR2 YYREEE, per germline (reference sequence). The CDR3 spans 15 residues. The CDR3 spells CASSLRGGGYNEQFF.

V and J are TRBV29-1 and TRBJ1-1; TCRdb's D call of TRBD1 is untestable without DNA. This CDR3 is 13 amino acids long. Germline loops: CDR1 SQVTM, CDR2 ANQGSEA. This CDR3 is CSVSRTESTEAFF.